Given below is one TCR beta chain in context. The sample belongs to a study of blood T cell repertoires in COVID-19. Study summary: The cDNA or gDNA used as material had been derived from T cells, B-cell-depleted T cells, or PBMCs.

Germline V gene lookup returns CDR1 SGHDT and CDR2 YYEEEE. This CDR3 comprises 14 residues. With V trimmed by 3 bases and J by 8 bases, 7 bases remained unmatched. Clones were read by immunoSEQ multiplex PCR, and TCRdb kept only the in-frame ones, dropping some. Counted here are some 60,000 clones, roughly 89% occurring once; the ten biggest clones make up around 6%. The chain employs TRBV5-6 and TRBJ2-1, with TRBD2 matching over 8 bases. Sequencing was performed on peripheral blood. The TCR comes from a human donor in a cohort sampled during active COVID-19. CDR3 nucleotide sequence: TGTGCCAGCAGCTCCGGACTAGCTTACGATGAGCAGTTCTTC. It is translated as CASSSGLAYDEQFF. Combining the CDR3 with reference TRBV5-6 and TRBJ2-1 gives the whole variable domain DAGVTQSPTHLIKTRGQQVTLRCSPKSGHDTVSWYQQALGQGPQFIFQYYEEEERQRGNFPDRFSGHQFPNYSSELNVNALLLGDSALYLCASSSGLAYDEQFFGPGTRLTVL.